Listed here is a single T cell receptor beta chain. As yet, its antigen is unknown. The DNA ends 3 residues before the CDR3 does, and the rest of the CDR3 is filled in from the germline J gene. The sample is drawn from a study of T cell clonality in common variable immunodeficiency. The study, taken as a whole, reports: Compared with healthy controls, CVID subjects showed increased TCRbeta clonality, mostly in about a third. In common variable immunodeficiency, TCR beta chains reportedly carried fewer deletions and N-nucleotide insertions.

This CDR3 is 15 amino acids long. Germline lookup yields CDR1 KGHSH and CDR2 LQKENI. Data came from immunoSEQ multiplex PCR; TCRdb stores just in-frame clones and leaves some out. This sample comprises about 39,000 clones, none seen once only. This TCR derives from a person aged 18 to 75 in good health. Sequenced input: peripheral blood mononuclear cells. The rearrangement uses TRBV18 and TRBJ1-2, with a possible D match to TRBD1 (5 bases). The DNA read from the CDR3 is TGTGCCAGCTCACCACCCGAGGGGACTAGGCACGAC. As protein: CASSPPEGTRHD. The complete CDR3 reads CASSPPEGTRHDYTF.